A single sample gave rise to the 13 T cell receptor beta chains below, sequenced in a study of shared clonotypes between healthy human individuals (dated by TCRdb to about 2020). CD8 naive samples were CD45RO-negative cells positively selected for CCR7, giving a CD45RA+CCR7+ population that excluded TemRA cells. Library preparation used the immunoSEQ multiplex PCR assay. Held by TCRdb, this immuneACCESS table contains in-frame sequences only and omits some clones. Under half of the omission traces to an unresolved V gene where checked; the cause of the rest is unknown. The sample yields about 2.1 million clones; around 95% were counted once. The top ten constitute about 1.6% of the sample. The sequenced sample was naive CD8+ T cells from PBMCs. Explained via the paper, the cell subset or site label denotes: CD45RA+CCR7+. All receptors come from a man aged 18 to 30 in good health. Some clones in this sample may be carry-over from other donors' samples.

This rearrangement joins TRBV19 to TRBJ2-1; D ambiguous. The V gene's germline CDR1 is LNHDA and CDR2 SQIVND (reference sequence). The germline V and J ends were trimmed by 0 bases and 5 bases, with 17 bases remaining between them. CDR3 length: 17 amino acids. The CDR3 DNA reads TGTGCCAGTAGTATAGATCCCGGGTCCCTGAGCGACAATGAGCAGTTCTTC. Protein product: CASSIDPGSLSDNEQFF.

This sequence joins TRBV27 and TRBJ1-1; maybe TRBD1 (6 bases). The V gene lost 6 bases and the J gene lost 7 bases, with 15 bases spanning the gap. The CDR3 has 13 amino acids. Germline values: CDR1 MNHEY, CDR2 SMNVEV (reference sequence). This CDR3 reads CASSFGTRSEAFF. The CDR3 DNA is TGTGCCAGCAGCTTCGGGACAAGAAGTGAAGCTTTCTTT.

The rearrangement uses TRBV19 and TRBJ2-7; perhaps TRBD1 as D (6 bases). The CDR3 has 18 amino acids. V lost 5 bases to trimming and J lost 2 bases, with 25 bases between them. Looked up from germline, CDR1 is LNHDA and CDR2 is SQIVND (reference sequence). For the CDR3, the DNA is TGTGCCAGTAGTCCACACAATCTCTTACAGGGAGCCCCCTACGAGCAGTACTTC. Translating it yields CASSPHNLLQGAPYEQYF.

This clone was picked up one time. The germline gene is not matched at one end of the junction; a read error may be the cause. The V and J genes are TRBV30 and TRBJ2-5; 9 nucleotides line up with TRBD1. Germline V CDR1 and CDR2: GTSNPN, SVGIG (reference sequence). CDR3 length: 11 amino acids. CDR3 loop: CAWSLRDRVNF. CDR3 DNA sequence: TGTGCCTGGAGCCTCCGGGACAGGGTAAACTTC.

The chain is built from TRBV2 and TRBJ1-5, with TRBD1 identical over 7 bases. This CDR3 region has 15 residues. The germline V gene encodes CDR1 SNHLY and CDR2 FYNNEI. V gave up 8 bases and J gave up 2 bases; unmatched junction bases: 9. The CDR3 DNA sequence: TGTGCCAGCCACAAGGGGACAGAGGGCAATCAGCCCCAGCATTTT. Protein product: CASHKGTEGNQPQHF. Using reference TRBV2 and TRBJ1-5 for the parts outside the CDR3, the full variable domain is EPEVTQTPSHQVTQMGQEVILRCVPISNHLYFYWYRQILGQKVEFLVSFYNNEISEKSEIFDDQFSVERPDGSNFTLKIRSTKLEDSAMYFCASHKGTEGNQPQHFGDGTRLSIL.

The chain's CDR3 is CASRPAGADTQYF. The CDR3 DNA is TGTGCCAGCAGACCGGCCGGGGCAGATACGCAGTATTTT. This chain uses TRBV28 with TRBJ2-3; TRBD2 is a possible D gene (5 bases). Germline assignment: CDR1 MDHEN and CDR2 SYDVKM. V was trimmed by 6 bases and J by 4 bases, leaving 11 bases between them. The CDR3 runs to 13 residues.

This rearrangement joins TRBV13 to TRBJ1-1, with D maybe TRBD1 (5 bases). The V gene's germline CDR1 is PRHDT and CDR2 FYEKMQ (reference sequence). V was clipped by 0 bases and J by 5 bases, with 22 bases between them. CDR3 size: 18 residues. The CDR3 sequence: CASSLGFRILGELTEAFF. The CDR3 coding sequence is TGTGCCAGCAGCTTAGGCTTCCGGATTCTAGGGGAGTTGACTGAAGCTTTCTTT.

This chain joins TRBV5-6 and TRBJ2-7; unclear D gene. With 0 bases removed from V and 1 base from J, the gap between germline ends came to 5 bases. Germline CDR1 SGHDT, CDR2 YYEEEE. The CDR3 is 13 amino acids. CDR3 DNA: TGTGCCAGCAGCTTGGGTTGGTCCTACGAGCAGTACTTC. Translated: CASSLGWSYEQYF.

This clone appeared a single time. The J gene is TRBJ2-1, the V gene TRBV18; D unresolved. Trimming removed 1 base from V and 5 bases from J, with 6 bases in between. CDR3 size: 13 residues. Germline CDR1 reads KGHSH; CDR2 reads LQKENI. CDR3 sequence (DNA): TGTGCCAGCTCACCACTCGCGAACAATGAGCAGTTCTTC. This codes for CASSPLANNEQFF.

The genes are TRBV29-1 and TRBJ1-3; D is uncertain. Per germline, CDR1 SQVTM and CDR2 ANQGSEA. The CDR3 consists of 13 residues. Trimming stripped 4 bases from V and 0 bases from J, with 7 bases between. CDR3 protein: CSVVVGSGNTIYF. The CDR3, as DNA: TGCAGCGTTGTCGTAGGCTCTGGAAACACCATATATTTT.

This chain connects TRBV15 to TRBJ2-2, with D perhaps TRBD1 (7 bases). The V and J ends lost 1 base and 4 bases respectively, with 13 bases between them. The CDR3 sequence is 16 residues long. CDR1 LNHNV and CDR2 YYDKDF come from the germline V gene (reference sequence). The CDR3 coding sequence is TGTGCCACCAGCAGAGCCGGTCAGGGGGGCACCGGGGAGCTGTTTTTT. Translation: CATSRAGQGGTGELFF.

The rearrangement uses TRBV5-5 and TRBJ1-1, with no clear D. Germline-derived CDR1 and CDR2 are SGHKS and YYEKEE (reference sequence). The length of the CDR3 is 14 residues. Trimming left V 7 bases short and J 6 bases short, with 19 bases between. The CDR3: CASLPGRGGSEAFF. For the CDR3, the DNA is TGTGCCAGCCTCCCCGGTAGAGGAGGATCTGAAGCTTTCTTT.

About this clone: The same CDR3 arises from other DNA sequences in this sample as well. CDR3 in amino acids: CASSLPRLAGGTYEQYF. The CDR3 DNA follows: TGTGCCAGCAGTTTACCCAGACTAGCGGGAGGTACCTACGAGCAGTACTTC. This chain uses TRBV27 with TRBJ2-7, with TRBD2 identical over 13 bases. This CDR3 has 17 residues. J was trimmed by 2 bases and V by 2 bases; bases with no gene match: 6. The germline V gene encodes CDR1 MNHEY and CDR2 SMNVEV (reference sequence).